This TCR beta chain was recorded in a study of T-cell memory formation after mild COVID-19. Study as a whole: Largely donor-specific sequence clusters came from a couple of donors.

This clonotype was detected only a few times. Its antigen remains unknown. The CDR3 is 13 residues long. From germline, CDR1 is SGHDT and CDR2 YYEEEE. V was trimmed by 5 bases and J by 3 bases, leaving 10 bases between them. TCRdb used MiXCR to reprocess the 5' RACE reads, holding one entry per CDR3 protein. The sample holds hundreds of thousands of distinct CDR3 sequences, less than 25% seen once. Study-wide results and limits: Shrinking CD4+ clones resided mostly in CM and EM, and CD8+ ones in EMRA.

Source material: PBMCs or a T cell subset sorted from them (not recorded which). This clonotype originated in an adult woman who had mild COVID-19 (a few samples of this study predate the infection). Cell type and time point are not known. The rearrangement links TRBV5-6 to TRBJ2-3; D remains ambiguous. The CDR3 DNA is TGTGCCAGCAGACCCCCCGGGACAGATACGCAGTATTTT. It encodes CASRPPGTDTQYF. Combining the CDR3 with reference TRBV5-6 and TRBJ2-3 gives the whole variable domain DAGVTQSPTHLIKTRGQQVTLRCSPKSGHDTVSWYQQALGQGPQFIFQYYEEEERQRGNFPDRFSGHQFPNYSSELNVNALLLGDSALYLCASRPPGTDTQYFGPGTRLTVL.